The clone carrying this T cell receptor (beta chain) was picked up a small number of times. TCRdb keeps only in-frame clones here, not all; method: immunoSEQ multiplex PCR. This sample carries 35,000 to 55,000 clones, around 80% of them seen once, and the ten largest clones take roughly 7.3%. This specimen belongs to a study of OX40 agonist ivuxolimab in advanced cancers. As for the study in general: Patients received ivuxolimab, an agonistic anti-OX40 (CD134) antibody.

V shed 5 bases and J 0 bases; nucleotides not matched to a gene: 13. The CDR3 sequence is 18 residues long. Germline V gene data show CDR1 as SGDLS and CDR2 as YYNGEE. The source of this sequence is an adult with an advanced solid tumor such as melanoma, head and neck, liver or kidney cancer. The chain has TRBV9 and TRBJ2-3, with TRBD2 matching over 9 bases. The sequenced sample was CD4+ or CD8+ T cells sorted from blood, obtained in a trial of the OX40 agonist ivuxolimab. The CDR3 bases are TGTGCCAGCAGTCGGAGGGGACTAGCTGACACTAGCACAGATACGCAGTATTTT. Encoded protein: CASSRRGLADTSTDTQYF.